This TCR beta chain came from a study of blood T cell repertoires in COVID-19. Study-wide background: The cDNA or gDNA used as material had been derived from T cells, B-cell-depleted T cells, or PBMCs.

As processed by the authors: Estimation of nucleated cell counts relied on the amplification of reference gene primers. TCRdb's copy holds only in-frame clones and misses some; the assay was immunoSEQ multiplex PCR. For V, J and clone size, that table is used; D and trimming come from the DNA. The repertoire holds about 200,000 clones, about 84% seen once, with about 20% in the top ten. Germline CDR1 and CDR2: LNHDA and SQIVND (reference sequence). Deletions cut 6 bases from V and 6 bases from J, with 9 bases between. This CDR3 has 11 amino acids. The sequence came from a person between 65 and 79 years old with COVID-19, enrolled during active disease. J is TRBJ2-7 and V is TRBV19; D may be TRBD2 (5 bases). The sequenced sample was peripheral blood. DNA of the CDR3: TGTGCCAGTAGCTCTCGGGGCGAGCAGTACTTC. This codes for CASSSRGEQYF.